Listed here are 15 T cell receptor beta chains from one sample, sequenced in a study of shared clonotypes between healthy human individuals (TCRdb year 2020). Library method: the immunoSEQ multiplex PCR assay. The clones in this table, taken by TCRdb from immuneACCESS, are in-frame only. Not every clone is retained; where verified, under half of the shortfall comes from an unresolved V gene, and the cause of the rest is unknown. The sample table contains roughly 500,000 clones; only one count was recorded for roughly 78% of them. The top ten constitute 10% to 15% of the sample. Sequenced: PBMCs. Source of these receptors: a woman aged 40 to 55 in good health. Some clones in this sample may be carry-over from other donors' samples.

The chain has TRBV5-6 and TRBJ2-1; the match to TRBD2 covers 8 bases. CDR3 length equals 16 residues. Germline lookup yields CDR1 SGHDT and CDR2 YYEEEE. After removal of 3 bases from V and 8 bases from J, the junction contained 13 bases not matched to a gene. CDR3: CASSSPLSGSRDEQFF. In DNA form, the CDR3 reads TGTGCCAGCAGCTCCCCCTTAAGCGGGAGTCGAGATGAGCAGTTCTTC.

The chain combines TRBV30 with TRBJ1-2; D gene uncertain. This CDR3 is built from 12 residues. Looked up from germline, CDR1 is GTSNPN and CDR2 is SVGIG (reference sequence). Trimming took off 3 bases at V and 3 bases at J, with 8 bases between the two ends. The CDR3 DNA sequence: TGTGCCTGGAGGTTGGAGGACTATGGCTACACCTTC. This encodes CAWRLEDYGYTF.

The chain employs TRBV4-1 and TRBJ2-5; no definite D call. The CDR3 contains 14 residues. Trimming pared 0 bases from V and 4 bases from J, leaving 9 bases between. Germline V lookup: CDR1 MGHRA, CDR2 YSYEKL. The CDR3 region is CASSQDTRVETQYF. Written as DNA, the CDR3 is TGCGCCAGCAGCCAAGATACCCGTGTAGAGACCCAGTACTTC.

Here the CDR3 DNA reads TGTGCCAGCAGCGTAGGCCCCACCCTCTTCGATACGCAGTATTTT. This gives the protein CASSVGPTLFDTQYF. The V gene is TRBV9, the J gene TRBJ2-3; D uncertain. The germline gives CDR1 SGDLS, CDR2 YYNGEE. Trimming shortened V by 0 bases and J by 6 bases, and 14 bases separated the two germline ends. The CDR3 is 15 amino acids.

The chain is built from TRBV16 and TRBJ1-5; 11 bases fit TRBD1. V was pared by 6 bases and J by 5 bases, with 6 bases of the junction left unmatched. CDR1 is KGHSY, CDR2 FQNENV, per germline. The CDR3 spans 15 residues. The CDR3 DNA is TGTGCCAGCAGACCGCGGACAGGGGGCTATCAGCCCCAGCATTTT. This gives the protein CASRPRTGGYQPQHF.

A few counts support this clone. V is TRBV7-2 and J is TRBJ2-2; TRBD1 agrees at 7 bases. Trimming at V came to 4 bases and at J to 2 bases, leaving 4 bases not matched to a gene. Per the germline V gene, CDR1 is SGHTA and CDR2 is FQGNSA. The CDR3 covers 15 residues. The CDR3 is CASSSRGFNTGELFF. CDR3 nucleotides: TGTGCCAGCAGCTCCAGGGGGTTTAACACCGGGGAGCTGTTTTTT.

V gene TRBV28 combines with J gene TRBJ1-4; 7 nucleotides agree with TRBD1. From germline, CDR1 is MDHEN and CDR2 SYDVKM. V lost 8 bases to trimming and J lost 8 bases; unmatched junction nucleotides: 14. The CDR3 spans 15 residues. This CDR3 is CASAEGGHRGEKLFF. DNA for the CDR3: TGTGCCAGCGCTGAAGGGGGCCACCGAGGGGAAAAACTGTTTTTT.

This sequence joins TRBV28 and TRBJ1-2, with D unresolved. CDR3 length: 15 amino acids. Trimming took 5 bases from V and 8 from J, leaving 21 bases between them. CDR1 is MDHEN, CDR2 SYDVKM, per germline. CDR3 coding DNA: TGTGCCAGCAGTAGCCACAGTATGGTGCCGAGAGGCTACACCTTC. Encoded protein: CASSSHSMVPRGYTF.

V usage is TRBV19 and J usage is TRBJ1-4; tentative D call: TRBD1 (5 bases). Germline CDR1 is LNHDA and CDR2 is SQIVND (reference sequence). Trimming took 3 bases from V and 4 from J, leaving 15 bases between them. The CDR3 covers 16 residues. CDR3: CASSIRTSAYNEKLFF. The CDR3 nucleotides read TGTGCCAGTAGTATCAGGACATCTGCCTATAATGAAAAACTGTTTTTT.

The sample holds one count of this clone. The chain uses TRBV28 and TRBJ1-2, with D maybe TRBD1 (5 bases). There are 13 residues in the CDR3. Trimming removed 4 bases at V and 7 bases at J, with 13 bases between. Germline V CDR1 and CDR2: MDHEN, SYDVKM. Here the CDR3 reads CASSSGEGIGYTF. Here the CDR3 DNA reads TGTGCCAGCAGTTCCGGGGAGGGGATTGGCTACACCTTC.

The chain joins TRBV5-6 to TRBJ2-7; TRBD1 aligns across 7 bases. The germline gives CDR1 SGHDT, CDR2 YYEEEE. The CDR3 loop spans 12 amino acids. V was pared by 6 bases and J by 4 bases, with 4 bases of the junction left unmatched. Written as DNA, the CDR3 is TGTGCCAGCACCACGACAGGGTACGAGCAGTACTTC. It is translated as CASTTTGYEQYF.

The chain carries TRBV4-2 and TRBJ1-5; a possible D gene is TRBD1 (5 bases). Germline values: CDR1 LGHNA, CDR2 YNFKEQ. The CDR3 loop spans 14 amino acids. V was clipped by 0 bases and J by 4 bases, with 7 bases between them. CDR3 in DNA: TGTGCCAGCAGCCAAGAACAGGCAAATCAGCCCCAGCATTTT. Protein: CASSQEQANQPQHF.

The chain is built from TRBV7-3 and TRBJ2-1; 7 bases map to TRBD2. This CDR3 region has 16 residues. J gave up 7 bases and V 4 bases, and 13 bases lay outside the gene matches. The germline gives CDR1 SGHTA, CDR2 FQGTGA. The CDR3 here is CASSSTMTSLYNEQFF. As DNA, the CDR3 is TGTGCCAGCAGCTCAACGATGACTAGCCTATATAATGAGCAGTTCTTC.

The rearrangement uses TRBV2 and TRBJ1-5; D is possibly TRBD1 (5 bases). Between the trimmed V and J ends, which lost 5 bases and 6 bases, there was a span of 14 bases. This CDR3 contains 14 residues. Germline V lookup: CDR1 SNHLY, CDR2 FYNNEI. The CDR3 spells CASSLGRDGQPQHF. CDR3 DNA sequence: TGTGCCAGCAGTCTAGGCAGGGACGGTCAGCCCCAGCATTTT.

This chain joins TRBV6-5 and TRBJ2-5; D is perhaps TRBD2 (5 bases). The V end was cut by 6 bases, the J end by 5 bases, with 7 bases between. Germline CDR1 MNHEY, CDR2 SVGAGI. This CDR3 has 11 amino acids. CDR3 in DNA: TGTGCCAGCAGCCGGGGTGAGACCCAGTACTTC. As protein: CASSRGETQYF.